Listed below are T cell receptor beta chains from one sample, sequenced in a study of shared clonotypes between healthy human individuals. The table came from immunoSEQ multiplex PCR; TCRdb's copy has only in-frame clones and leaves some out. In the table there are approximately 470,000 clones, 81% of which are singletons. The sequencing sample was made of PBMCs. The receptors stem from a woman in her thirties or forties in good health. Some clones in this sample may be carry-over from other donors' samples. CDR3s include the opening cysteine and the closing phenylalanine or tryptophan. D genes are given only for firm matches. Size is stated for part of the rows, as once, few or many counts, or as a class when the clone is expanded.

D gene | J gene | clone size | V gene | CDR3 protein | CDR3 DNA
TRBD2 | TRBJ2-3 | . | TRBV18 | CASSPQASGRTDTQYF | TGTGCCAGCTCACCACAGGCTAGCGGGAGAACAGATACGCAGTATTTT
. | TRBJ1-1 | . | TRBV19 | CASSIIPRAEAFF | TGTGCCAGTAGTATAATTCCCCGCGCTGAAGCTTTCTTT
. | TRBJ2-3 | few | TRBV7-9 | CASSQPAGGLIEDTQYF | TGTGCCAGCAGCCAACCTGCTGGCGGCCTGATAGAGGATACGCAGTATTTT
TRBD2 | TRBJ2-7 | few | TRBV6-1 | CASSEALTSGEFYEQYF | TGTGCCAGCAGTGAAGCCCTGACTAGCGGGGAGTTCTACGAGCAGTACTTC
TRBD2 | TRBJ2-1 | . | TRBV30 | CAWSQGLAPGGQFF | TGTGCCTGGAGTCAGGGACTAGCGCCCGGTGGGCAGTTCTTC
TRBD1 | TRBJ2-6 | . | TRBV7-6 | CASSFRDRGYGANVLTF | TGTGCCAGCAGCTTCCGGGACAGGGGTTATGGGGCCAACGTCCTGACTTTC
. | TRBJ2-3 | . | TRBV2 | CASSGGRVRTDTQYF | TGTGCCAGCAGTGGAGGTAGGGTGAGAACAGATACGCAGTATTTT
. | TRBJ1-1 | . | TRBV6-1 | CASSVLTGETEAFF | TGTGCCAGCAGTGTCTTGACAGGTGAGACTGAAGCTTTCTTT
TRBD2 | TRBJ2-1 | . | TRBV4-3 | CASSQATTSGRGGEQFF | TGCGCCAGCAGCCAGGCCACGACTAGCGGGAGGGGTGGTGAGCAGTTCTTC
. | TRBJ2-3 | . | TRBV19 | CASSIPPDTQYF | TGTGCCAGTAGTATCCCTCCAGATACGCAGTATTTT
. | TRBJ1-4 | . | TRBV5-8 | CASSQRGRDEKLFF | TGTGCCAGCAGCCAGCGGGGGAGAGATGAAAAACTGTTTTTT
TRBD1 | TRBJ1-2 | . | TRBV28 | CASSPGRDRGRGYTF | TGTGCCAGCAGCCCCGGTAGGGACAGGGGGCGTGGCTACACCTTC
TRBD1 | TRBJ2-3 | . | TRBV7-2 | CASSPDRGLWDTQYF | TGTGCCAGCAGCCCGGACAGGGGGCTTTGGGATACGCAGTATTTT
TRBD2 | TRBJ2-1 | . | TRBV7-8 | CASSPMGLAEQFF | TGTGCCAGCAGCCCAATGGGACTAGCGGAGCAGTTCTTC
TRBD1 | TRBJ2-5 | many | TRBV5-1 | CASSLVIGTGGFGQETQYF | TGCGCCAGCAGCTTGGTGATCGGGACAGGGGGCTTCGGCCAAGAGACCCAGTACTTC
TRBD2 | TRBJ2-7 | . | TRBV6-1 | CASSEGEGGGYEQYF | TGTGCCAGCAGTGAAGGGGAGGGCGGAGGGTACGAGCAGTACTTC
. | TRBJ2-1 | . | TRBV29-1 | CSVCPSTTNEQFF | TGCAGCGTTTGCCCCAGCACTACCAATGAGCAGTTCTTC
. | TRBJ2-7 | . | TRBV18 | CASSPPVGAYEQYF | TGTGCCAGCTCACCACCGGTGGGCGCCTACGAGCAGTACTTC
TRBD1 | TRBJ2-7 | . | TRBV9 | CASSRDSTYEQYF | TGTGCCAGCAGCAGGGACAGCACCTACGAGCAGTACTTC
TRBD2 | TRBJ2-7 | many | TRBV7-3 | CASSLMVASGSEQYF | TGTGCCAGCAGCTTAATGGTGGCTAGCGGATCCGAGCAGTACTTC
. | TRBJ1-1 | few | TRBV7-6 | CASSSGWGNTEAFF | TGTGCCAGCAGCTCTGGTTGGGGAAACACTGAAGCTTTCTTT
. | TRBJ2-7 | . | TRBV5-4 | CASSFLRYSPYEQYF | TGTGCCAGCAGTTTCCTCCGCTACTCACCCTACGAGCAGTACTTC
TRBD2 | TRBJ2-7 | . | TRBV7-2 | CASSLSLAGGSYEQYF | TGTGCCAGCAGCTTAAGTCTAGCGGGAGGCTCCTACGAGCAGTACTTC
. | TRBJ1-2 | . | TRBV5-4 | CASSFPAEQGDNYGYTF | TGTGCCAGCAGCTTTCCCGCGGAGCAGGGAGATAACTATGGCTACACCTTC